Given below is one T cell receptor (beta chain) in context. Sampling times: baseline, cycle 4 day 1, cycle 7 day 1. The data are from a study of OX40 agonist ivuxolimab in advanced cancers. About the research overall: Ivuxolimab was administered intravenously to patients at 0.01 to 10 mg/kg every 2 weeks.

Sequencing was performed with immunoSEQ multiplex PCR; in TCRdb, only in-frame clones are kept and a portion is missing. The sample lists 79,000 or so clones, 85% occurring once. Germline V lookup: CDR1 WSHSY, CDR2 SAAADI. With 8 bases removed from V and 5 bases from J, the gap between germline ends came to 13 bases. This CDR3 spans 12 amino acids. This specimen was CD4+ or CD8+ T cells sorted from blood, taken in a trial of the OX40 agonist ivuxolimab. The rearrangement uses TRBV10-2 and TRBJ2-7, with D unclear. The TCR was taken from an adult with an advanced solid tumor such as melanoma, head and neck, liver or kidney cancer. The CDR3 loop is CASGPRQDEQYF. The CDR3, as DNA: TGCGCCAGCGGACCCCGTCAGGACGAGCAGTACTTC.